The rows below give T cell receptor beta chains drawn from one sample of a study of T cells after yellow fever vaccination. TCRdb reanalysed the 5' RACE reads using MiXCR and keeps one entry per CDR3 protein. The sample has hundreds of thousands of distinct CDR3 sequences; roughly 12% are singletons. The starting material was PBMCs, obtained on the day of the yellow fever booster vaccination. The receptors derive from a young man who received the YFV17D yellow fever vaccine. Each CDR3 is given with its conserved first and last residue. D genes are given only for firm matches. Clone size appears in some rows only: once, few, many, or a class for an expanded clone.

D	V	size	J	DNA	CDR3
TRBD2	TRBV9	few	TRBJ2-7	TGTGCCAGCAGCCCGACTGTCGGGGGGTACGAGCAGTACTTC	CASSPTVGGYEQYF
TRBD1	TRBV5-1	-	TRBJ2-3	TGCGCCAGCAGCTCTCGAGGGACAGGGGTTGGTGACACAGATACGCAGTATTTT	CASSSRGTGVGDTDTQYF
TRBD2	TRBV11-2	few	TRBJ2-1	TGTGCCTCCAGCCCCACTAGCGTCCTGGATGAGCAGTTCTTC	CASSPTSVLDEQFF
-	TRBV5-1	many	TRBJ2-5	TGCGCCAGCAGCTTTATCAGGGGAAAAGAGACCCAGTACTTC	CASSFIRGKETQYF
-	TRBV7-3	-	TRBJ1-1	TGTGCCAGCAGCTCCGTCCCGGGCAGGGGAGGAACTGAAGCTTTCTTT	CASSSVPGRGGTEAFF
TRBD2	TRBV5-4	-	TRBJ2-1	TGTGCCAGCATGACTAGCGGGAGCGTCAATGAGCAGTTCTTC	CASMTSGSVNEQFF
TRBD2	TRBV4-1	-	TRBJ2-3	TGCGCCAGCAGCCAAGATGGGACTAGCGGGTGGGATACGCAGTATTTT	CASSQDGTSGWDTQYF
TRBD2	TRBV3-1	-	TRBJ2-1	TGTGCCAGCAGCCAAGATGGGGCTAGCGGCCACAATGAGCAGTTCTTC	CASSQDGASGHNEQFF
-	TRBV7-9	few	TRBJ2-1	TGTGCCAGCAGCTTAGGTGCGGGACAGAGATACAATGAGCAGTTCTTC	CASSLGAGQRYNEQFF
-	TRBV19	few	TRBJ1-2	TGTGCCAGTGTTCCGGGGGGTATAAACTATGGCTACACCTTC	CASVPGGINYGYTF
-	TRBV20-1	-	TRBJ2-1	TGCTGTGCTAGACGGTTTGGCCAGCGAAACCCTAATGAGCAGTTCTTC	CCARRFGQRNPNEQFF
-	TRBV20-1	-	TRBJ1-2	TGCAGTGCGGAAGGCTATGGCTACACCTTC	CSAEGYGYTF
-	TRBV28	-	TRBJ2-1	TGTGCCAGCAAACCTATGGGGGGTCAGAGCAATGAGCAGTTCTTC	CASKPMGGQSNEQFF
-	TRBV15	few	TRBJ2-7	TGTGCCACCAGCAAGGATAGCGACTTAAGCTCCTACGAGCAGTACTTC	CATSKDSDLSSYEQYF
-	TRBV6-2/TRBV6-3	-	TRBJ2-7	TGTGCCAGCAGTTACGAAGAGGGGTCGGGGGACGAGCAGTACTTC	CASSYEEGSGDEQYF
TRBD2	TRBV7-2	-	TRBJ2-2	TGTGCCAGCAGCCCGAGTAGCGGGATTGGCGGGGAGCTGTTTTTT	CASSPSSGIGGELFF
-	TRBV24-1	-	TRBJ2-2	TGTGCCACCAGTGATCCGATACCCGGGGAGCTGTTTTTT	CATSDPIPGELFF
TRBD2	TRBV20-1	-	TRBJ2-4	TGCTGTGCTACTAACCTAGCGGGAGTTGACAAAAACATTCAGTACTTC	CCATNLAGVDKNIQYF
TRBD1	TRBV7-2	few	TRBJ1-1	TGTGCCAGCAGCCCCCGACAGGGGATCAACACTGAAGCTTTCTTT	CASSPRQGINTEAFF
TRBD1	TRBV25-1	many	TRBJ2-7	TGTGCCAGCAGAGAGACAGGGGTATACTACGAGCAGTACTTC	CASRETGVYYEQYF
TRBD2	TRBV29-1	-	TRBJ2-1	TGCAGCGTTGGGACTAGCGGGAGCAGGTTCAATGAGCAGTTCTTC	CSVGTSGSRFNEQFF
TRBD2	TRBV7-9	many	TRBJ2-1	TGTGCCAGCAGCCTACCGGGACTAGCGGGAAATGAGCAGTTCTTC	CASSLPGLAGNEQFF
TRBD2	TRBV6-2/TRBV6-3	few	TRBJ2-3	TGTGCCAGCGGACTAGCGGTCACAGATACGCAGTATTTT	CASGLAVTDTQYF
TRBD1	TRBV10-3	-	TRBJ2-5	TGTGCCATCAGCCTAGACAGGGGGCCTGACCAAGAGACCCAGTACTTC	CAISLDRGPDQETQYF
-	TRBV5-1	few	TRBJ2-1	TGCGCCAGCAGCTTCCATTCGCATGATGAGCAGTTCTTC	CASSFHSHDEQFF
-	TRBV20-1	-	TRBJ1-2	TGCGGAGGCGGGGATAACTATGGCTACACCTTC	CGGGDNYGYTF
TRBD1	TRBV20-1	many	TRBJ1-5	TGCAGTGCTAGTAAACAGGGGAACAATCAGCCCCAGCATTTT	CSASKQGNNQPQHF
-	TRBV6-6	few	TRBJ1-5	TGTGCCAGCACCCCTCCGGGCAATCAGCCCCAGCATTTT	CASTPPGNQPQHF
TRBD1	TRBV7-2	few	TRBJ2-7	TGTGCCACCCGTAAGGGGACAGGGCCCTACGAGCAGTACTTC	CATRKGTGPYEQYF
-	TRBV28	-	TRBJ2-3	TGTGCCAGCACTCCTCCCCACAAAAGGGGTTCGCAGTATTTT	CASTPPHKRGSQYF
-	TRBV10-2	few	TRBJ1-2	TGCGCCAGCCTCCCGTCGGGGTACGGTGGCTACACCTTC	CASLPSGYGGYTF
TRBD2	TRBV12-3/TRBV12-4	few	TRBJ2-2	TGTGCCAGCAGCCCTTCTAGCGGGAGGGCTTCCGGGGAGCTGTTTTTT	CASSPSSGRASGELFF
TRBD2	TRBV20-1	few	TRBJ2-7	TGCAGTGCTGGGACTAGCGGGAGGGCCGTAAAGCAGTACTTC	CSAGTSGRAVKQYF
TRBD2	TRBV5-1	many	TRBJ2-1	TGCGCCAGCAGCATCGGAGCGGGAGGGCCCCACAATGAGCAGTTCTTC	CASSIGAGGPHNEQFF
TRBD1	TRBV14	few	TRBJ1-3	TGTGCCAGCAGCCGACAGGGGTCGTTCGGTGGCACCATATATTTT	CASSRQGSFGGTIYF
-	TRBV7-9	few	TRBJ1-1	TGTGCCAGCAGCTTAGAAGGGGAGGCTTTCTTT	CASSLEGEAFF
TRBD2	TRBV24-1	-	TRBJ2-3	TGTTCCACCAGTGATTCCCGACTAGCGGACACAGATACGCAGTATTTT	CSTSDSRLADTDTQYF
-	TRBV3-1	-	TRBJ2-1	TGTGCCAGCAGCCAAGATCTGGGAAGAGATGAGCAGTTCTTC	CASSQDLGRDEQFF
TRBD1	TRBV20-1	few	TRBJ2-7	TGCAGTGCTGGGGACAGCACCTACGAGCAGTACTTC	CSAGDSTYEQYF